This T cell receptor beta chain is from a study of Graves' ophthalmopathy and Graves' hyperthyroidism. Findings of the study overall: Most thyroid-expanded clonotypes exceeding 0.001 frequency were also found in blood.

CDR1 and CDR2 from the germline V gene are SNHLY and FYNNEI. The CDR3 totals 13 residues. V dropped 3 bases and J dropped 5; count of bases not matched to a gene: 2. RNA transcripts were the source from which TCR beta CDR3 regions were amplified. An opening RT-PCR round employed HTBI primers and preceded a second-round multiplex PCR. TCRdb redid the calling of the multiplex PCR reads with MiXCR, one entry per CDR3 protein. The sample records about 740,000 distinct CDR3 sequences, 35% to 50% being singletons. Disease in donors with ophthalmopathy had moderate-to-severe activity, CAS ≥3, NOSPECS ≥4 and under 3 months' duration. Establishment of the diagnosis relied upon clinical symptoms, serum thyroxine, TRAb, thyroid ultrasound and orbital computed tomography. Sampling around 9.8 ml of fresh peripheral blood provided the PBMCs. In the case of this clonotype: Its antigen remains unidentified.

Sequenced material: peripheral blood. V is TRBV2 and J is TRBJ2-5; the match to TRBD1 covers 8 bases. This receptor was taken from an adult man with Graves' ophthalmopathy. CDR3 in DNA: TGTGCCAGCAGTGACACAGGGGGGGAGACCCAGTACTTC. Translating gives CASSDTGGETQYF.